This is a list of T cell receptor beta chains from one sample in a study of shared clonotypes between healthy human individuals. Measured with immunoSEQ multiplex PCR; TCRdb has only the in-frame clones, and not every one. The table shows around 500,000 clones, with about 79% occurring only once. The source material was PBMCs. All receptors come from a woman aged 40-49 years in good health. Some clones in this sample may be carry-over from other donors' samples. CDR3s include the opening cysteine and the closing phenylalanine or tryptophan.

V gene,CDR3 protein
TRBV7-9,CASNQGLAGGGEQFF
TRBV7-9,CASSYGAPGGNQPQHF
TRBV7-6,CASSLWGDQPQHF
TRBV7-2,CASSQRTVSYEQYF
TRBV29-1,CSVESETQYF
TRBV10-1,CASSLLRTSGRSGSYEQYF
TRBV27,CASSDSRGGETGELFF
TRBV9,CASSVDVTSTDTQYF
TRBV30,CAHRSRGDRNTIYF
TRBV6-5,CASSYSIIGNTGELFF
TRBV18,CASSPGTGAGVSNQPQHF
TRBV4-1,CASSHAVGRARTGELFF
TRBV7-2,CASSLDPFNQPQHF
TRBV5-1,CASSYSGRRETQYF
TRBV7-2,CASSLSLSLLAKNIQYF
TRBV19,CASSGRLREQYF
TRBV7-3,CASSWGGLVTETQYF
TRBV2,CASSVDADTDTQYF
TRBV6-1,CASRELKPAFF
TRBV5-4,CASSWTSGRAYTGELFF
TRBV4-2,CASSQDRQGGNQPQHF
TRBV29-1,CSAQGGIYGYTF
TRBV30,CAWRQGNDYGYTF
TRBV9,CASSQTGQGTKNIQYF
TRBV28,CASSQRDRGSEQYF
TRBV18,CASSPQSGVNQPQHF
TRBV18,CASSLPPGTSSYNEQFF
TRBV7-2,CASSLSLAASTDTQYF
TRBV5-4,CASSLGLGVDTQYF
TRBV27,CASSWLVGNNEQFF
TRBV7-2,CASSLARGAVEGYTF
TRBV7-2,CASSWGRTANYGYTF
TRBV5-4,CASKNWGAGGRSYEQYF
TRBV5-1,CASSLQGFANTGELFF
TRBV6-1,CASSVRQGSYNEQFF